Below, one TCR beta chain is given with its context. The CDR3 has 14 amino acids. The V and J ends lost 4 bases and 5 bases respectively, with 14 bases between them. Germline V lookup: CDR1 LGHDT, CDR2 YNNKEL (reference sequence). Per the authors' pipeline: Reference gene primer amplification gave nucleated cell count estimates. TCRdb keeps only in-frame clones here, not all; method: immunoSEQ multiplex PCR. V, J and clone size are taken as reported in that table, and D and trimming were inferred from the DNA itself. This table holds roughly 190,000 clones, roughly 81% found once. This sample was taken from a study of blood T cell repertoires in COVID-19. Study-level background: Italy, Spain and the United States were the sources of the convalescent and acute COVID-19 samples. PBMCs, B-cell-depleted T cells, or T cells provided the cDNA or gDNA that made up the material.

The chain employs TRBV3-1 (or the pseudogene TRBV3-2) and TRBJ1-1, with no clear D. The sequence was obtained from a woman aged 70-85 years with active or convalescent COVID-19. Sequenced material: peripheral blood. The CDR3 DNA reads as TGTGCCAGCAGCCCCTGGCGGACTACGACTGAAGCTTTCTTT. This codes for CASSPWRTTTEAFF.